What follows are 14 T cell receptor beta chains derived from one specimen sequenced in a study of blood T cell repertoires in COVID-19. Data came from immunoSEQ multiplex PCR; TCRdb stores just in-frame clones and leaves some out. The sample has more than 300,000 clones; under 90% are singletons. Sequencing was carried out using PBMCs or T cells enriched from blood (not recorded which). The receptors come from a woman in her late teens or twenties who had recovered from COVID-19.

The chain carries TRBV5-1 and TRBJ1-1; D is possibly TRBD1 (6 bases). CDR1 SGHRS and CDR2 YFSETQ come from the germline V gene. With 6 bases removed from V and 0 bases from J, the gap between germline ends came to 21 bases. CDR3 length: 17 residues. The CDR3 coding sequence is TGCGCCAGCAAATTGACTCCCGGGACATATATGAACACTGAAGCTTTCTTT. Protein sequence: CASKLTPGTYMNTEAFF.

The chain carries TRBV12-5 and TRBJ1-1; D remains ambiguous. The CDR3 runs 16 residues. Germline V lookup: CDR1 LGHNT, CDR2 FRNRAP. V gave up 0 bases and J gave up 1 base, with 12 bases separating them. The DNA of the CDR3 is TGTGCTAGTGGTTTGGTACTCCGACAAGAGAACACTGAAGCTTTCTTT. Translating gives CASGLVLRQENTEAFF.

The chain carries TRBV18 and TRBJ1-1; D is unresolved. Germline V CDR1 and CDR2: KGHSH, LQKENI. V was trimmed by 2 bases and J by 1 base, leaving 17 bases between them. The CDR3 runs 17 residues. The CDR3 DNA sequence: TGTGCCAGCTCACCAGTAACCCGGGAATCTAAGAACACTGAAGCTTTCTTT. It codes for CASSPVTRESKNTEAFF.

This clone was seen just once. The V call is TRBV28, the J call TRBJ2-7; 8 positions agree with TRBD2. The CDR3 totals 14 residues. Per germline, CDR1 MDHEN and CDR2 SYDVKM. V lost 2 bases to trimming and J lost 3 bases; unmatched junction nucleotides: 3. The CDR3 sequence: CASSLSGSLYEQYF. The DNA for the CDR3 is TGTGCCAGCAGTTTAAGCGGGAGTCTCTACGAGCAGTACTTC.

This clone was observed once. This chain links TRBV2 with TRBJ1-2; TRBD1 aligns across 8 bases. V gave up 6 bases and J gave up 5 bases; unmatched junction bases: 8. CDR1 SNHLY and CDR2 FYNNEI come from the germline V gene. This CDR3 is built from 14 residues. Here the CDR3 DNA reads TGTGCCAGCAGCCTGACAGGGGCAGGATATGGCTACACCTTC. It is translated as CASSLTGAGYGYTF.

The V and J genes are TRBV6-1 and TRBJ1-5; 10 nucleotides agree with TRBD1. The V gene end was trimmed by 1 base and the J gene end by 2 bases; junction bases not matched to a gene: 8. The germline V gene has CDR1 MNHNS and CDR2 SASEGT. The CDR3 contains 18 residues. The CDR3 sequence is CASSEGDRGLIGNQPQHF. The CDR3 coding sequence is TGTGCCAGCAGTGAAGGTGACAGGGGGCTAATTGGCAATCAGCCCCAGCATTTT.

The rearrangement links TRBV2 to TRBJ2-7; D gene uncertain. The CDR3 extends over 13 amino acids. V lost 4 bases and J lost 2, with 9 bases in between. Germline loops: CDR1 SNHLY, CDR2 FYNNEI. The chain's CDR3 is CASSGTVPYEQYF. The CDR3 DNA follows: TGTGCCAGCAGTGGAACAGTCCCCTACGAGCAGTACTTC.

The chain carries TRBV10-3 and TRBJ2-3; D uncertain. The CDR3 is 12 amino acids. CDR1 ENHRY and CDR2 SYGVKD come from the germline V gene. The ends were cut back, 1 base at V and 3 bases at J, with 2 bases in the middle. The CDR3: CAISELTDTQYF. The CDR3 nucleotides are TGTGCCATCAGTGAGTTAACAGATACGCAGTATTTT.

The chain is built from TRBV7-6 and TRBJ2-2; 8 bases fit TRBD1. In germline, CDR1 is SGHVS, CDR2 FNYEAQ. V lost 8 bases and J lost 7; bases outside the gene matches: 12. This CDR3 has 15 amino acids. The CDR3 loop is CASRHSDRVIGELFF. CDR3 in DNA: TGTGCCAGCCGCCACTCGGACAGGGTTATCGGGGAGCTGTTTTTT.

This CDR3 reads CASSGPDRAGANVLTF. CDR3 DNA sequence: TGTGCCAGCAGTGGACCTGACAGGGCTGGGGCCAACGTCCTGACTTTC. This sequence joins TRBV2 and TRBJ2-6; 7 bases align to TRBD1. Unmatched junction bases numbered 5, after V lost 4 bases and J lost 2 bases. Germline V gene sequence: CDR1 SNHLY, CDR2 FYNNEI. CDR3 length: 16 residues.

The CDR3 sequence is CASSFSTAGPAEQYF. DNA for the CDR3: TGTGCCAGCAGTTTCTCGACTGCTGGCCCCGCCGAGCAGTACTTC. The gene calls are TRBV27 and TRBJ2-7, with D unresolved. Germline V gene lookup returns CDR1 MNHEY and CDR2 SMNVEV (reference sequence). The V gene lost 3 bases and the J gene lost 6 bases, with 18 bases spanning the gap. The CDR3 is 15 residues long.

CDR3 protein: CASSFGTGSNVLTF. The CDR3 DNA is TGCGCCAGCAGCTTCGGGACAGGGTCCAACGTCCTGACTTTC. V gene TRBV5-1 combines with J gene TRBJ2-6; 9 bases are a match to TRBD1. V shed 2 bases and J 8 bases; nucleotides not matched to a gene: 2. The CDR3 totals 14 residues. The germline gives CDR1 SGHRS, CDR2 YFSETQ.

The chain is built from TRBV5-1 and TRBJ2-1, with TRBD2 matching 11 bases. The trim removed 4 bases at V and 11 bases at J, leaving 8 bases unmatched. Germline CDR1 SGHRS, CDR2 YFSETQ. The CDR3 has 14 amino acids. CDR3: CASSAGTSGLKQFF. As DNA, the CDR3 is TGCGCCAGCAGCGCGGGGACTAGCGGCTTAAAGCAGTTCTTC.

This clone has only a few counts. V is TRBV21-1 and J is TRBJ2-1; no DNA check was done on the table's D call, TRBD2. TRBV21-1 is a pseudogene locus. The CDR3 covers 15 residues. CDR3 sequence (DNA): TGTGCCAGCAGCAAACAAGAGGCAGCCTACAATGAGCAGTTCTTC. It translates to CASSKQEAAYNEQFF.